Listed below are T cell receptor beta chains from one sample, sequenced in a study of blood T cell repertoires in COVID-19. Assay used: immunoSEQ multiplex PCR; TCRdb lists only in-frame clones, some missing. The data contain approximately 90,000 clones, over 75% of them singletons. Sample: peripheral blood. These receptors originate from an elderly man with active or convalescent COVID-19. CDR3s include the opening cysteine and the closing phenylalanine or tryptophan. The D gene is left open where the match is weak. Only some rows state a clone size, as once, few, many or a class for expanded clones.

CDR3aa	CDR3nt	j_gene	d_gene	v_gene	abundance
CASKYPGGNQPQHF	TGTGCTAGTAAGTATCCTGGAGGCAATCAGCCCCAGCATTTT	TRBJ1-5	NA	TRBV19	NA
CASSIPGTAGNTIYF	TGTGCCAGTAGTATCCCCGGGACAGCAGGAAACACCATATATTTT	TRBJ1-3	TRBD1	TRBV19	NA
CAWSAGFDEKLFF	TGTGCCTGGAGTGCAGGGTTTGATGAAAAACTGTTTTTT	TRBJ1-4	NA	TRBV30	NA
CASSVGLAGGPEETQYF	TGTGCCAGCAGCGTAGGACTAGCGGGGGGGCCGGAAGAGACCCAGTACTTC	TRBJ2-5	TRBD2	TRBV9	NA
CATSRVRATNEKLFF	TGTGCCACCAGCAGAGTCCGTGCAACTAATGAAAAACTGTTTTTT	TRBJ1-4	NA	TRBV15	NA
CASSQDYTTDTQYF	TGTGCCAGCAGTCAGGACTATACCACAGATACGCAGTATTTT	TRBJ2-3	NA	TRBV27	once
CSVVRDSTRGYTF	TGCAGCGTCGTCCGGGACAGCACGCGGGGCTACACCTTC	TRBJ1-2	TRBD1	TRBV29-1	NA
CASSELRQGETEAFF	TGCGCCAGCAGTGAGTTGCGACAGGGGGAGACTGAAGCTTTCTTT	TRBJ1-1	TRBD1	TRBV10-1	NA
CASSPGSSYEQYF	TGCGCCAGCAGCCCGGGGAGCTCCTACGAGCAGTACTTC	TRBJ2-7	NA	TRBV10-2	NA
CASSGQADQPQHF	TGTGCCAGTAGTGGACAGGCGGATCAGCCCCAGCATTTT	TRBJ1-5	TRBD1	TRBV19	NA
CASSPRDRYTEAFF	TGCGCCAGCAGCCCGAGGGACAGATACACTGAAGCTTTCTTT	TRBJ1-1	TRBD1	TRBV5-1	NA
CATLPGTYSNQPQHF	TGTGCCACTTTACCCGGGACTTATAGCAATCAGCCCCAGCATTTT	TRBJ1-5	NA	TRBV19	NA
CARSLEGGRGRLNYSNQPQHF	TGTGCCAGAAGCTTGGAAGGCGGGCGGGGGCGCCTTAATTATAGCAATCAGCCCCAGCATTTT	TRBJ1-5	NA	TRBV5-3	NA
CASSPRDRAPSGDTQYF	TGTGCCAGCTCACCAAGGGACAGGGCTCCTTCAGGGGATACGCAGTATTTT	TRBJ2-3	TRBD1	TRBV18	NA
CASSARTATSTDTQYF	TGTGCCAGCAGTGCTAGGACAGCCACTAGCACAGATACGCAGTATTTT	TRBJ2-3	NA	TRBV2	once
CAWSPKAGVILYNEQFF	TGTGCCTGGAGTCCTAAAGCGGGGGTGATCCTCTACAATGAGCAGTTCTTC	TRBJ2-1	TRBD2	TRBV30	NA
CATSDLRGPTEAFF	TGTGCCACCAGTGACCTCAGGGGGCCGACTGAAGCTTTCTTT	TRBJ1-1	TRBD1	TRBV24-1	NA
CASSSTSSGNTIYF	TGCGCCAGCAGCTCCACCAGCTCTGGAAACACCATATATTTT	TRBJ1-3	NA	TRBV5-1	NA
CASSESPGGNSPLHF	TGTGCCAGCAGTGAGTCGCCAGGGGGAAATTCACCCCTCCACTTT	TRBJ1-6	TRBD1	TRBV6-1	NA
CASSIGLEANYGYTF	TGTGCCAGTAGTATTGGGTTGGAGGCTAACTATGGCTACACCTTC	TRBJ1-2	NA	TRBV19	NA
CASSRDRGRETQYF	TGTGCCAGCAGTCGGGACAGGGGGCGGGAGACCCAGTACTTC	TRBJ2-5	TRBD1	TRBV2	NA